The 30 T cell receptor beta chains reported below all come from one sample, sequenced in a study of blood T cell repertoires in COVID-19. Data came from immunoSEQ multiplex PCR; TCRdb stores just in-frame clones and leaves some out. The data show around 120,000 clones, with more than 75% seen just once and roughly 5% held by the top ten. The sample consisted of peripheral blood. Source of these receptors: a man aged 60 to 75 with COVID-19, enrolled during active disease.

This chain joins TRBV28 and TRBJ2-7; D possibly corresponds to TRBD2 (7 bases). Germline V gene data show CDR1 as MDHEN and CDR2 as SYDVKM. This CDR3 has 16 amino acids. V lost 5 bases, J lost 2 bases, and 19 bases lay in between. In DNA, the CDR3 is TGTGCCAGCAGTCTTCGAAGCGGGACAAGGCCCTACGAGCAGTACTTC. It encodes CASSLRSGTRPYEQYF.

The rearrangement joins TRBV19 to TRBJ1-2; D gene unclear. Trimming removed 8 bases from V and 5 bases from J, with 15 bases in between. CDR1 and CDR2 (germline): LNHDA, SQIVND (reference sequence). This CDR3 is built from 13 residues. The CDR3 loop reads CASSPTGVYGYTF. The CDR3 DNA reads as TGTGCCAGTTCCCCGACCGGGGTTTATGGCTACACCTTC.

V and J are TRBV30 and TRBJ2-7; 7 nucleotides align to TRBD1. The CDR3 is 12 residues long. The trim removed 4 bases at V and 1 base at J, leaving 1 base unmatched. CDR1 is GTSNPN, CDR2 SVGIG, per germline (reference sequence). CDR3 loop: CAWKDRSYEQYF. The DNA of the CDR3 is TGTGCCTGGAAGGACAGGTCCTACGAGCAGTACTTC. Full variable domain (missing parts from reference TRBV30 and TRBJ2-7): SQTIHQWPATLVQPVGSPLSLECTVEGTSNPNLYWYRQAAGRGLQLLFYSVGIGQISSEVPQNLSASRPQDRQFILSSKKLLLSDSGFYLCAWKDRSYEQYFGPGTRLTVT.

V usage is TRBV2 and J usage is TRBJ1-5, with D uncertain. Trimming removed 7 bases from V and 7 bases from J, with 14 bases in between. CDR3 length: 13 residues. Germline V gene sequence: CDR1 SNHLY, CDR2 FYNNEI. CDR3 loop: CASKSVREQPQHF. For the CDR3, the DNA is TGTGCCAGCAAGTCGGTTCGAGAACAGCCCCAGCATTTT.

This sequence joins TRBV7-9 and TRBJ2-2; D is perhaps TRBD2 (5 bases). CDR3 length: 13 residues. Trimming pared 6 bases from V and 13 bases from J, leaving 18 bases between. In germline, CDR1 is SEHNR, CDR2 FQNEAQ (reference sequence). The CDR3 here is CASSLDTTEGLFF. The CDR3 DNA follows: TGTGCCAGCAGTCTTGACACGACCGAGGGGCTGTTTTTT.

This rearrangement joins TRBV11-3 to TRBJ2-2; 13 positions match TRBD2. Germline V gene sequence: CDR1 SGHNT, CDR2 YENEEA. The ends lost 4 bases at V and 7 bases at J; junction bases unmatched: 6. The CDR3 is 16 amino acids. The CDR3 sequence: CASSSGTSGTIGELFF. CDR3 coding DNA: TGTGCCAGCAGCTCCGGGACTAGCGGGACAATCGGGGAGCTGTTTTTT.

This rearrangement joins TRBV30 to TRBJ1-1, with TRBD1 as a possible D gene (5 bases). Germline CDR1 GTSNPN, CDR2 SVGIG (reference sequence). V was trimmed by 2 bases and J by 4 bases, leaving 17 bases between them. The CDR3 spans 15 residues. The CDR3 region is CAWSIPPGLSTEAFF. The CDR3 DNA sequence: TGTGCCTGGAGTATCCCCCCAGGGCTCAGCACTGAAGCTTTCTTT.

The chain uses TRBV24-1 and TRBJ2-1; TRBD2 matches at 8 bases. J lost 6 bases, V lost 4 bases, and 10 bases had no gene match. This CDR3 is built from 16 residues. Looked up from germline, CDR1 is KGHDR and CDR2 is SFDVKD. The CDR3: CATSDFSGRHLNEQFF. Here the CDR3 DNA reads TGTGCCACCAGTGACTTCAGCGGGAGACACCTCAATGAGCAGTTCTTC.

The chain couples TRBV15 to TRBJ2-1, with 9 bases fitting TRBD2. CDR1 is LNHNV and CDR2 is YYDKDF in the germline V gene (reference sequence). The J segment lost 4 bases and the V segment lost 2 bases, leaving 9 bases of the junction unmatched. This CDR3 has 17 residues. The CDR3 DNA follows: TGTGCCACCAGCAGAACGCCGACTAGCGGAGGGTACAATGAGCAGTTCTTC. Protein product: CATSRTPTSGGYNEQFF.

This chain joins TRBV18 and TRBJ1-2; TRBD1 matches at 7 bases. The trim removed 0 bases at V and 5 bases at J, leaving 6 bases unmatched. The CDR3 is 15 residues long. In germline, CDR1 is KGHSH, CDR2 LQKENI. The CDR3 region is CASSPPYTGEYGYTF. CDR3 coding DNA: TGTGCCAGCTCACCACCGTATACAGGGGAGTATGGCTACACCTTC.

The chain employs TRBV5-1 and TRBJ1-3; the match to TRBD1 covers 10 bases. The germline gives CDR1 SGHRS, CDR2 YFSETQ. Trimming at V came to 0 bases and at J to 4 bases, leaving 4 bases not matched to a gene. This CDR3 has 16 amino acids. As DNA, the CDR3 is TGCGCCAGCAGCTTGGAAGGGACAGGGGACGGAAACACCATATATTTT. Its translation: CASSLEGTGDGNTIYF.

The chain uses TRBV9 and TRBJ2-1, with D unclear. Germline V lookup: CDR1 SGDLS, CDR2 YYNGEE. This CDR3 contains 14 residues. V was clipped by 0 bases and J by 4 bases, with 8 bases between them. The CDR3 spells CASSVVESYNEQFF. DNA for the CDR3: TGTGCCAGCAGCGTAGTAGAATCATACAATGAGCAGTTCTTC.

V usage is TRBV10-3 and J usage is TRBJ1-5, with D perhaps TRBD1 (6 bases). The CDR3 runs 13 residues. CDR1 ENHRY and CDR2 SYGVKD come from the germline V gene. Trimming shortened V by 8 bases and J by 3 bases, and 11 bases separated the two germline ends. The CDR3 is CAIATGLNQPQHF. CDR3 DNA sequence: TGTGCCATCGCGACAGGTCTCAATCAGCCCCAGCATTTT.

This clone was counted a single time. This chain uses TRBV11-2 with TRBJ2-7; D possibly corresponds to TRBD2 (6 bases). The ends were cut back, 3 bases at V and 0 bases at J, with 6 bases in the middle. There are 13 residues in the CDR3. Germline assignment: CDR1 SGHAT and CDR2 FQNNGV. CDR3 sequence reads: CASSFGSSYEQYF. The CDR3 DNA sequence: TGTGCCAGCAGCTTCGGGAGCTCCTACGAGCAGTACTTC.

CDR3 sequence reads: CASSRSTQGNNEQFF. In DNA, the CDR3 is TGTGCCAGCAGCCGAAGCACACAGGGGAACAATGAGCAGTTCTTC. This chain links TRBV7-6 with TRBJ2-1; 7 bases map to TRBD1. Trimming cost V 5 bases and J 5 bases; bases outside gene matches: 9. From germline, CDR1 is SGHVS and CDR2 FNYEAQ. The CDR3 loop spans 15 amino acids. Full variable domain (missing parts from reference TRBV7-6 and TRBJ2-1): GAGVSQSPRYKVTKRGQDVALRCDPISGHVSLYWYRQALGQGPEFLTYFNYEAQQDKSGLPNDRFSAERPEGSISTLTIQRTEQRDSAMYRCASSRSTQGNNEQFFGPGTRLTVL.

In this sample, this clone turned up a few times. The chain employs TRBV27 and TRBJ1-4; 9 bases align to TRBD1. The J segment lost 5 bases and the V segment lost 5 bases, leaving 6 bases of the junction unmatched. Germline CDR1 is MNHEY and CDR2 is SMNVEV (reference sequence). This CDR3 is 15 amino acids long. The CDR3 spells CASSLGTGRNEKLFF. The DNA for the CDR3 is TGTGCCAGCAGTCTCGGGACAGGGCGCAATGAAAAACTGTTTTTT. The full variable domain, completed using reference TRBV27 and TRBJ1-4, is EAQVTQNPRYLITVTGKKLTVTCSQNMNHEYMSWYRQDPGLGLRQIYYSMNVEVTDKGDVPEGYKVSRKEKRNFPLILESPSPNQTSLYFCASSLGTGRNEKLFFGSGTQLSVL.

The V call is TRBV18, the J call TRBJ1-1; 7 nucleotides agree with TRBD1. CDR3 length: 14 residues. V was pared by 2 bases and J by 8 bases, with 8 bases of the junction left unmatched. CDR1 KGHSH and CDR2 LQKENI come from the germline V gene. The DNA of the CDR3 is TGTGCCAGCTCACCAGGACGGGACAGTGAAGAAGCTTTCTTT. It encodes CASSPGRDSEEAFF.

As to this clone: At the DNA level, this CDR3 is encoded by other sequences in the same sample as well. The V call is TRBV5-1, the J call TRBJ1-4; TRBD1 is a possible D gene (5 bases). Trimming took 0 bases from V and 5 from J, leaving 8 bases between them. The CDR3 is 14 amino acids. The germline V gene has CDR1 SGHRS and CDR2 YFSETQ. The CDR3 spells CASSLGQGNEKLFF. In DNA, the CDR3 is TGCGCCAGCAGCTTGGGGCAGGGCAATGAAAAACTGTTTTTT.

On this clone itself: The junction shows a germline mismatch at one end, possibly a read error. The sample carries other DNA sequences with the same CDR3. The chain recombines TRBV4-3 with TRBJ1-2; the D is unclear. CDR3 size: 15 residues. Germline V lookup: CDR1 LGHNA, CDR2 YSLEER. CDR3 protein: CASSLTWAGAYGYTF. The CDR3 nucleotides read TGCGCCAGTAGCCTAACCTGGGCAGGCGCGTATGGCTACACCTTC.

The J gene is TRBJ1-2, the V gene TRBV19, with D possibly being TRBD1 (6 bases). The length of the CDR3 is 13 residues. V was cut by 3 bases and J by 2 bases, with 7 bases left in between. In germline, CDR1 is LNHDA, CDR2 SQIVND (reference sequence). CDR3 residues: CASSMRGNYGYTF. The CDR3 DNA is TGTGCCAGTAGTATGAGGGGGAACTATGGCTACACCTTC. The full variable domain, its missing parts supplied by reference TRBV19 and TRBJ1-2, is DGGITQSPKYLFRKEGQNVTLSCEQNLNHDAMYWYRQDPGQGLRLIYYSQIVNDFQKGDIAEGYSVSREKKESFPLTVTSAQKNPTAFYLCASSMRGNYGYTFGSGTRLTVV.

The CDR3 region has the DNA TGTGCCAGCAGCGCCGGGACTAGCGTCAGGGGGGGGTCAGAGACCCAGTACTTC. Amino acid sequence: CASSAGTSVRGGSETQYF. The chain combines TRBV9 with TRBJ2-5, with 10 bases matching TRBD2. Germline V CDR1 and CDR2: SGDLS, YYNGEE. Unmatched junction bases numbered 15, after V lost 3 bases and J lost 4 bases. CDR3 length: 18 residues.

V usage is TRBV5-1 and J usage is TRBJ2-3; 15 nucleotides agree with TRBD2. V gave up 4 bases and J gave up 2 bases; unmatched junction bases: 8. Looked up from germline, CDR1 is SGHRS and CDR2 is YFSETQ. The CDR3 has 18 amino acids. The CDR3 DNA is TGCGCCAGCAGCCCCGAGGGACTAGCGGGAGGTTACACAGATACGCAGTATTTT. Its translation: CASSPEGLAGGYTDTQYF.

The chain joins TRBV2 to TRBJ2-7; D is possibly TRBD2 (5 bases). Germline loops: CDR1 SNHLY, CDR2 FYNNEI. The CDR3 contains 13 residues. Trimming stripped 6 bases from V and 2 bases from J, with 11 bases between. The CDR3 is CASRADGAYEQYF. The CDR3 DNA follows: TGTGCCAGCAGAGCCGACGGGGCCTACGAGCAGTACTTC.

The genes are TRBV7-9 and TRBJ2-5; 10 bases match TRBD2. Germline loops: CDR1 SEHNR, CDR2 FQNEAQ (reference sequence). The CDR3 consists of 17 residues. The V segment lost 2 bases and the J segment 0 bases; nucleotides outside the gene matches: 6. CDR3 amino acids: CASSLKLAGPYQETQYF. The CDR3 DNA is TGTGCCAGCAGCTTAAAACTAGCGGGACCGTACCAAGAGACCCAGTACTTC.

The V call is TRBV15, the J call TRBJ1-1, with TRBD1 matching over 7 bases. This CDR3 has 13 amino acids. The germline CDR1 and CDR2 sequences are LNHNV and YYDKDF (reference sequence). With 3 bases clipped from V and 7 bases from J, the junction kept 5 bases outside the gene matches. CDR3 in amino acids: CATSSQGEDEAFF. DNA for the CDR3: TGTGCCACCAGCAGCCAGGGGGAAGATGAAGCTTTCTTT.

V is TRBV5-4 and J is TRBJ1-1; unclear D gene. The CDR3 spans 13 residues. V gave up 1 base and J gave up 2 bases, with 6 bases separating them. CDR1 is SGHNT, CDR2 YYREEE, per germline (reference sequence). In DNA, the CDR3 is TGTGCCAGCAGCTTGTATTCTAACACTGAAGCTTTCTTT. Amino acid sequence: CASSLYSNTEAFF.

The chain recombines TRBV4-1 with TRBJ1-4, with TRBD1 matching 9 bases. The CDR3 extends over 18 amino acids. Trimming removed 1 base from V and 4 bases from J; junction bases left unmatched: 10. Germline loops: CDR1 MGHRA, CDR2 YSYEKL. CDR3 in amino acids: CASSQAPGQGSYNEKLFF. The CDR3, as DNA: TGCGCCAGCAGCCAAGCCCCGGGACAGGGCTCTTATAATGAAAAACTGTTTTTT.

This chain links TRBV6-5 with TRBJ2-1; D call uncertain. Per the germline V gene, CDR1 is MNHEY and CDR2 is SVGAGI. The V and J ends lost 0 bases and 7 bases respectively, with 10 bases between them. The CDR3 length is 14 residues. DNA for the CDR3: TGTGCCAGCAGTTACTCGAATCGAGCGAATGAGCAGTTCTTC. It translates to CASSYSNRANEQFF.

The chain carries TRBV19 and TRBJ2-5; tentative D call: TRBD2 (5 bases). V lost 3 bases and J 5 bases, leaving 10 bases between the germline ends. This CDR3 comprises 13 residues. Germline V gene sequence: CDR1 LNHDA, CDR2 SQIVND (reference sequence). As DNA, the CDR3 is TGTGCCAGTAGTATTGCGGGTCGGGAGACCCAGTACTTC. It translates to CASSIAGRETQYF.

This clone appeared a single time. The J gene is TRBJ2-1, the V gene TRBV20-1; maybe TRBD2 (5 bases). Trimming removed 1 base at V and 10 bases at J, with 8 bases between. The germline CDR1 and CDR2 sequences are DFQATT and SNEGSKA (reference sequence). The CDR3 spans 11 residues. CDR3 nucleotide sequence: TGCAGTGCTAGAGCAAGAGGGGAGCAGTTCTTC. Translated: CSARARGEQFF.